The 8 T cell receptor beta chains below come from one sample, sequenced in a study of T cell responses to AZD1222 COVID-19 vaccine. Here immunoSEQ multiplex PCR was the method, and the copy in TCRdb shows in-frame clones only, minus some. The sample holds under 150,000 clones, roughly 91% seen once. The input for sequencing was peripheral blood, taken on day 0 of AZD1222 vaccination. These receptors originate from an adult in good health.

V and J are TRBV9 and TRBJ2-3; 7 positions agree with TRBD1. CDR3 length: 15 residues. In germline, CDR1 is SGDLS, CDR2 YYNGEE. With 4 bases clipped from V and 0 bases from J, the junction kept 5 bases outside the gene matches. The CDR3 DNA sequence: TGTGCCAGCAGCCCCGAGACAGGGAGCACAGATACGCAGTATTTT. Residues: CASSPETGSTDTQYF.

The V call is TRBV10-1, the J call TRBJ1-1; TRBD1 might be the D (6 bases). The germline CDR1 and CDR2 sequences are WNHNN and SYGVQD (reference sequence). Trimming removed 10 bases from V and 4 bases from J, with 13 bases in between. The length of the CDR3 is 12 residues. The CDR3 DNA reads TGCGCCACCCCAGGCAGGGGCACTGAAGCTTTCTTT. It translates to CATPGRGTEAFF.

This clone occurred once. V and J are TRBV7-9 and TRBJ1-2; a weak D match, TRBD1 (5 bases). This CDR3 contains 16 residues. Trimming removed 0 bases from V and 2 bases from J, with 13 bases in between. CDR1 and CDR2 from the germline V gene are SEHNR and FQNEAQ (reference sequence). The CDR3 loop reads CASSLAGRVANYGYTF. The CDR3 nucleotides are TGTGCCAGCAGCTTAGCGGGCAGGGTTGCCAACTATGGCTACACCTTC.

The chain joins TRBV7-3 to TRBJ2-1; D unclear. This CDR3 has 15 amino acids. Trimming stripped 2 bases from V and 0 bases from J, with 8 bases between. The germline gives CDR1 SGHTA, CDR2 FQGTGA. CDR3 nucleotides: TGTGCCAGCAGCTTAGCGCCTCTCTCCTACAATGAGCAGTTCTTC. Amino acids: CASSLAPLSYNEQFF.

V usage is TRBV19 and J usage is TRBJ1-1, with TRBD1 matching 9 bases. Germline values: CDR1 LNHDA, CDR2 SQIVND (reference sequence). Germline trimming cut 1 base from V and 10 bases from J; bases unmatched to any gene: 13. The CDR3 runs 16 residues. This chain's CDR3 is CASSIASGRQGVGAFF. CDR3 in DNA: TGTGCCAGTAGTATAGCTTCGGGAAGACAGGGGGTCGGAGCTTTCTTT.

The rearrangement uses TRBV15 and TRBJ1-3; no definite D call. The germline gives CDR1 LNHNV, CDR2 YYDKDF (reference sequence). The CDR3 spans 17 residues. Trimming removed 0 bases from V and 0 bases from J, with 12 bases in between. In DNA, the CDR3 is TGTGCCACCAGCAGAGATCTAAGTGGAGGCTCTGGAAACACCATATATTTT. Protein: CATSRDLSGGSGNTIYF.

The chain uses TRBV9 and TRBJ2-1; the match to TRBD2 covers 8 bases. This CDR3 is built from 12 residues. Germline V gene data show CDR1 as SGDLS and CDR2 as YYNGEE. J was trimmed by 9 bases and V by 7 bases; bases with no gene match: 6. The chain's CDR3 is CASGGSGGEQFF. For the CDR3, the DNA is TGTGCCAGCGGCGGGAGCGGGGGTGAGCAGTTCTTC.

The CDR3 spells CASSESLVGGTEAFF. CDR3 in DNA: TGTGCCAGCAGTGAGTCCCTGGTGGGCGGCACTGAAGCTTTCTTT. The chain combines TRBV25-1 with TRBJ1-1; D not certain. The germline V and J ends were trimmed by 3 bases and 4 bases, with 15 bases remaining between them. From germline, CDR1 is MGHDK and CDR2 SYGVNS. The CDR3 has 15 amino acids.